This TCR beta chain was obtained from a study of shared clonotypes between healthy human individuals. Looked up from germline, CDR1 is LNHNV and CDR2 is YYDKDF (reference sequence). V lost 0 bases and J 4 bases, leaving 12 bases between the germline ends. This CDR3 is 15 amino acids long. The table came from immunoSEQ multiplex PCR; TCRdb's copy has only in-frame clones and leaves some out. The sample has under 1,100,000 clones, about 80% seen once; the top ten hold roughly 0.65%. The sequenced sample was memory CD4+ T cells from PBMCs. Subset of the sample: CD45RA-negative fraction. The chain couples TRBV15 to TRBJ1-2; a possible D gene is TRBD1 (6 bases). The sequence was obtained from a man in his late teens or twenties in good health. Some clones in this sample may be carry-over from other donors' samples. The CDR3: CATSRDYREVYGYTF. Here the CDR3 DNA reads TGTGCCACCAGCAGAGACTACAGGGAAGTCTATGGCTACACCTTC.